This T cell receptor beta chain was obtained from a study of blood T cells in healthy people across ages. In the case of this clonotype: Its target is unknown.

A sample-barcoded 5' primer and a J-beta primer mix were used in a second PCR of roughly 6 to 11 cycles. Each cDNA molecule was tagged by a template-switch adaptor with 12 random nucleotides. One entry per CDR3 protein, called by TCRdb with MiXCR from the 5' RACE reads. The sample carries some 940,000 distinct CDR3 sequences, roughly 28% recorded once. Findings and limits, study-wide: Diversity estimates from one million T cells were considered underestimates.

V gave up 2 bases and J gave up 4 bases, with 11 bases separating them. CDR3 length equals 14 residues. Germline-derived CDR1 and CDR2 are LNHDA and SQIVND (reference sequence). These sequences were also reported in another study, on T cells of mothers and their children. From that report: Nine systemically healthy Caucasian donors: three mothers, six children.

The chain uses TRBV19 and TRBJ1-1; D call uncertain. This sequence originates from a woman aged 40 to 50 in good health. Sequencing input: blood. The CDR3: CASSIIGRTTEAFF. Written as DNA, the CDR3 is TGTGCCAGTAGTATAATAGGGAGGACCACTGAAGCTTTCTTT.